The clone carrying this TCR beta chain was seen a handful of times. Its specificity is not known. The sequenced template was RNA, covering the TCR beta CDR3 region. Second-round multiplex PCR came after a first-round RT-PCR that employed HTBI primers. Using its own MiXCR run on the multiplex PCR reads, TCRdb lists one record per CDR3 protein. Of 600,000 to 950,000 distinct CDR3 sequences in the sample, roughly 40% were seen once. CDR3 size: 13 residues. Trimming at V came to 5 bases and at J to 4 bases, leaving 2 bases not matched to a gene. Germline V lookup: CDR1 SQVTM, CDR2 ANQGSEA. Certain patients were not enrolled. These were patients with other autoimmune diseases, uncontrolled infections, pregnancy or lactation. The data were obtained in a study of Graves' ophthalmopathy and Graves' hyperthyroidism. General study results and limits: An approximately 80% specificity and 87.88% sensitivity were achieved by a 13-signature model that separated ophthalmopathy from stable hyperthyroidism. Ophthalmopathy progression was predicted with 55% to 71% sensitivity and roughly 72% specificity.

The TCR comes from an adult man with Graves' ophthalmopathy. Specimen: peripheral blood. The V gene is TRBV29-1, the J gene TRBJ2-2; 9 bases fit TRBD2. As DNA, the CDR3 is TGCAGCGTTTCGACTAGCGGCACCGGGGAGCTGTTTTTT. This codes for CSVSTSGTGELFF.